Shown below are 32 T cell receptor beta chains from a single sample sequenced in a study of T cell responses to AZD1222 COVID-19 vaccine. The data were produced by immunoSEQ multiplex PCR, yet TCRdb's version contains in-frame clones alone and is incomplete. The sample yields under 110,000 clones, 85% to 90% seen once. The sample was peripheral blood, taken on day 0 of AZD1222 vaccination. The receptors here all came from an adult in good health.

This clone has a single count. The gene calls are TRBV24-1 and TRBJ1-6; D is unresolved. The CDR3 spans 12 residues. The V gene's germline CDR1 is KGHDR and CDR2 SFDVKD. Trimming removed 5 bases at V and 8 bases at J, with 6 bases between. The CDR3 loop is CATSGGDSPLHF. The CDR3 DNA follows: TGTGCCACCAGTGGGGGTGATTCACCCCTCCACTTT.

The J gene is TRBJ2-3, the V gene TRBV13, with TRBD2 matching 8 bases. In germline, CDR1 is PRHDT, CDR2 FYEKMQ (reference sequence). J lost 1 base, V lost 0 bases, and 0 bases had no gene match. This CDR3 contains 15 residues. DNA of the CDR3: TGTGCCAGCAGCTTAGGTAGCGGGGGCACAGATACGCAGTATTTT. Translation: CASSLGSGGTDTQYF.

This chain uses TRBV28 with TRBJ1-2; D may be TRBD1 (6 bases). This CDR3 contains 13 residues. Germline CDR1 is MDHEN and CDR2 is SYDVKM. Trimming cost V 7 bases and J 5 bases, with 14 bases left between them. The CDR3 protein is CASTTGQPYGYTF. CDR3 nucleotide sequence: TGTGCCAGCACCACGGGACAACCATATGGCTACACCTTC.

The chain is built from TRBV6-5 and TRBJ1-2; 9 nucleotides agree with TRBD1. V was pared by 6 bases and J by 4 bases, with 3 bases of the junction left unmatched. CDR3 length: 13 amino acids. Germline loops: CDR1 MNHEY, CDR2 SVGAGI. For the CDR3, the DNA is TGTGCCAGCAGACAGGGGGCGGGCTATGGCTACACCTTC. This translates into CASRQGAGYGYTF.

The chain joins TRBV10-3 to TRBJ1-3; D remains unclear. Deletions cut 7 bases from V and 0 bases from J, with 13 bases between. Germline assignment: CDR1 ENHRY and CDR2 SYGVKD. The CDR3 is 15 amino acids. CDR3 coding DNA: TGTGCCATCACCGCGGACCGCTACTCTGGAAACACCATATATTTT. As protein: CAITADRYSGNTIYF.

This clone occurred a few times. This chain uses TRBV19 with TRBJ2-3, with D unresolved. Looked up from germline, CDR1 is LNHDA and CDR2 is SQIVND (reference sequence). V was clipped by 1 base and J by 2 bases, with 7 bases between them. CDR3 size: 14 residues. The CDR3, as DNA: TGTGCCAGTAGTATAGGCAGAACCACAGATACGCAGTATTTT. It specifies CASSIGRTTDTQYF.

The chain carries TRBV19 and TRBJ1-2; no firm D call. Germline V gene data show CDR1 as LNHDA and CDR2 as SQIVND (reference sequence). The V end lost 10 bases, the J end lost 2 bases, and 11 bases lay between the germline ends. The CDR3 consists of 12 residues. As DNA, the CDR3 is TGTGCCATAATGACACCAAACTATGGCTACACCTTC. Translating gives CAIMTPNYGYTF.

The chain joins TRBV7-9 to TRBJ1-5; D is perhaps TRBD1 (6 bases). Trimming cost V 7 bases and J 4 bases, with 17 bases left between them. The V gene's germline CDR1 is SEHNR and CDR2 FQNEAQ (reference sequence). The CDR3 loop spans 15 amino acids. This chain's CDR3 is CASTPGGRANQPQHF. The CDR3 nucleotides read TGTGCCAGCACTCCCGGGGGGCGGGCAAATCAGCCCCAGCATTTT.

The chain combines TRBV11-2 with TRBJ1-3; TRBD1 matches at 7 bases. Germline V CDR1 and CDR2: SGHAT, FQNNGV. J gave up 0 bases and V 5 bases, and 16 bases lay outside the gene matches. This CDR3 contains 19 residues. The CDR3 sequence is CASSRWGSDRVNSGNTIYF. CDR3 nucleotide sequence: TGTGCCAGCAGCCGATGGGGCTCCGACAGGGTAAACTCTGGAAACACCATATATTTT.

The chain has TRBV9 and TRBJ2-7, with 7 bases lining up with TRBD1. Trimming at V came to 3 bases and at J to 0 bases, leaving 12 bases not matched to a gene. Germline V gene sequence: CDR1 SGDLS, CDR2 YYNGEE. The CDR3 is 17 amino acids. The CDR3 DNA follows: TGTGCCAGCAGCGCTCGCTCGGGGACAGCAAGCTCCTACGAGCAGTACTTC. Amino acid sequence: CASSARSGTASSYEQYF.

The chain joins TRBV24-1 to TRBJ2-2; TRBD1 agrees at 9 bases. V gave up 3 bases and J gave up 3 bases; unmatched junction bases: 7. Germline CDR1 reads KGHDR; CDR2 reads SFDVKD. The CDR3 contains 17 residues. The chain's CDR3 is CATSDPWTGAYTGELFF. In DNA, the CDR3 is TGTGCCACCAGTGATCCATGGACAGGGGCGTACACCGGGGAGCTGTTTTTT.

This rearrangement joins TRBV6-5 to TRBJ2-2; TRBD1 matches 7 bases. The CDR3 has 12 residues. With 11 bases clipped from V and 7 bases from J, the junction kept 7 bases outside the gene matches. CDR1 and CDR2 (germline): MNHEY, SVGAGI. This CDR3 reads CAPQGEGGELFF. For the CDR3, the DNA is TGTGCCCCCCAGGGGGAAGGCGGGGAGCTGTTTTTT.

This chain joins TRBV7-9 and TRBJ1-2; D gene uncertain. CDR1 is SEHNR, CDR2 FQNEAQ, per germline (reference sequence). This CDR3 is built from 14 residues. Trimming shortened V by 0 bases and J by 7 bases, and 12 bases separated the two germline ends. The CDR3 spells CASSLAEGYGGYTF. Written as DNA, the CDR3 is TGTGCCAGCAGCTTAGCGGAAGGGTATGGTGGCTACACCTTC.

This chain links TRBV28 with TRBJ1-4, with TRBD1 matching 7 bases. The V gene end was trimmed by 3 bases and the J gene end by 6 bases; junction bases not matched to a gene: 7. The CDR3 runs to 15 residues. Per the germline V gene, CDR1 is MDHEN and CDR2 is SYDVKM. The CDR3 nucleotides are TGTGCCAGCAGTTTTGTGACAGGGAGGGATGAAAAACTGTTTTTT. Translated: CASSFVTGRDEKLFF.

The CDR3 spells CASSYGAGDYGYTF. CDR3 bases: TGTGCCAGCAGTTACGGAGCAGGGGACTATGGCTACACCTTC. The rearrangement uses TRBV6-5 and TRBJ1-2; maybe TRBD1 (6 bases). This CDR3 has 14 residues. The ends were cut back, 2 bases at V and 3 bases at J, with 10 bases in the middle. The germline V gene encodes CDR1 MNHEY and CDR2 SVGAGI.

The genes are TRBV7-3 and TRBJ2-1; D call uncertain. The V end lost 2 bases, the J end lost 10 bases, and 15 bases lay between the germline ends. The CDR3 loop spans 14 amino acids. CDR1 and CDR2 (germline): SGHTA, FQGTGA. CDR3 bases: TGTGCCAGCAGCTTAGATGGGGTGCGACGAGAGCAGTTCTTC. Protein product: CASSLDGVRREQFF.

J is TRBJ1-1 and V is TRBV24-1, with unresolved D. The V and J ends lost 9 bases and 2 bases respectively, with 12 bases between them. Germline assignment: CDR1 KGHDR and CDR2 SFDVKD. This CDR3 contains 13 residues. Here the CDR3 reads CATRFGSNTEAFF. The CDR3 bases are TGTGCCACCCGCTTCGGGTCCAACACTGAAGCTTTCTTT.

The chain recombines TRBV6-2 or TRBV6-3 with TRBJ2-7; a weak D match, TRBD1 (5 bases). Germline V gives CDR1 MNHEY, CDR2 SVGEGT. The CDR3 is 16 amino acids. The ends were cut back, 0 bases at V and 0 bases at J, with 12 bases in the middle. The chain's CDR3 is CASSYSDSSHSYEQYF. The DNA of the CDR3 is TGTGCCAGCAGTTACTCTGACAGCTCCCACTCCTACGAGCAGTACTTC.

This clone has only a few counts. The CDR3 coding sequence is TGTGCCAGCAGTTACCAGGGGGCAACTAATGAAAAACTGTTTTTT. It translates to CASSYQGATNEKLFF. J is TRBJ1-4 and V is TRBV2; TRBD1 agrees at 7 bases. V trimming: 5 bases; J trimming: 0 bases; junction bases outside the gene matches: 3. CDR1 is SNHLY and CDR2 is FYNNEI in the germline V gene. CDR3 length equals 15 residues.

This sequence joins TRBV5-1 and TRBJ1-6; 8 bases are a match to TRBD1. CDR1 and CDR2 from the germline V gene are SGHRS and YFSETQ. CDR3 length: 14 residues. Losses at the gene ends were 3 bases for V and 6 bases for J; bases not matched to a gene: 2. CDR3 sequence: CASSSGQGNSPLHF. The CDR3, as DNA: TGCGCCAGCAGCTCCGGACAGGGTAATTCACCCCTCCACTTT.

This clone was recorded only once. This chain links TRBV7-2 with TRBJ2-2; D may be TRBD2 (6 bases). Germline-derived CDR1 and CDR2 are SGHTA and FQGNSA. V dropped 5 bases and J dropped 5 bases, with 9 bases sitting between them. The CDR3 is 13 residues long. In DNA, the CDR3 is TGTGCCAGCAGCCCGGGACTTACCGGGGAGCTGTTTTTT. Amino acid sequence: CASSPGLTGELFF. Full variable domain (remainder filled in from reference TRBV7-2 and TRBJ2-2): GAGVSQSPSNKVTEKGKDVELRCDPISGHTALYWYRQSLGQGLEFLIYFQGNSAPDKSGLPSDRFSAERTGGSVSTLTIQRTQQEDSAVYLCASSPGLTGELFFGEGSRLTVL.

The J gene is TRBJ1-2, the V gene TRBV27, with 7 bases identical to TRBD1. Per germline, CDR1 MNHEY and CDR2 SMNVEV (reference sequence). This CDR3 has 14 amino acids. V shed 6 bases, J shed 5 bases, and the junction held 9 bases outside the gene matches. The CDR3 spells CASSRSGQPYGYTF. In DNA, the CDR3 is TGTGCCAGCAGCCGATCGGGACAGCCGTATGGCTACACCTTC.

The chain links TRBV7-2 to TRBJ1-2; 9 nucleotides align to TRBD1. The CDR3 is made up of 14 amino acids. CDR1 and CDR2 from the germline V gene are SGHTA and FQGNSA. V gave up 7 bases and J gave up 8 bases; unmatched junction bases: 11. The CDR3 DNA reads TGTGCCAGCACTCCAGCCGGGACAGGGTTAGGCTACACCTTC. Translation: CASTPAGTGLGYTF.

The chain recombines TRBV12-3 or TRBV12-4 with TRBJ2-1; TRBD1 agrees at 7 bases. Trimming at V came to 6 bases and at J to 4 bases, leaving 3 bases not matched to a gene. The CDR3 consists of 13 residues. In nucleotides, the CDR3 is TGTGCCAGCAGCCGGGACAGTTACAATGAGCAGTTCTTC. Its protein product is CASSRDSYNEQFF.

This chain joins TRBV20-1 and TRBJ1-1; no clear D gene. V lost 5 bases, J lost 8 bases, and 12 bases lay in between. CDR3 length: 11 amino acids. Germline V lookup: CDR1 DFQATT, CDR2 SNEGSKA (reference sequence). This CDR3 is CSAPRGREAFF. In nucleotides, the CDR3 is TGCAGTGCTCCCCGGGGTAGGGAAGCTTTCTTT.

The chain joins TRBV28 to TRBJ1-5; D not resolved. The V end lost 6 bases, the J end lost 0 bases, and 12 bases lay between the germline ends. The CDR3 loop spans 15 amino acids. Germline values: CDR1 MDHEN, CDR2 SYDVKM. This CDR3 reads CASSLASSSNQPQHF. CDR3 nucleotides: TGTGCCAGCAGCCTCGCGAGTTCTAGCAATCAGCCCCAGCATTTT.

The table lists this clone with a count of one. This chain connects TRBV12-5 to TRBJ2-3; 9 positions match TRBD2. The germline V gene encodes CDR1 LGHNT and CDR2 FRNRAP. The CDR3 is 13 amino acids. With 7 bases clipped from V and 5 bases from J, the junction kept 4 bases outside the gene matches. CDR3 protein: CASVSSGRDTQYF. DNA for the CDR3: TGTGCTAGTGTTAGTAGCGGGAGAGATACGCAGTATTTT.

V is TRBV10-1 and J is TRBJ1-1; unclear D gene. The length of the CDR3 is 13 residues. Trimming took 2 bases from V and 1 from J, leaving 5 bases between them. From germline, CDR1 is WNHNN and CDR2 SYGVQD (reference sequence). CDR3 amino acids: CASSETRNTEAFF. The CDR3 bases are TGCGCCAGCAGTGAGACACGGAACACTGAAGCTTTCTTT.

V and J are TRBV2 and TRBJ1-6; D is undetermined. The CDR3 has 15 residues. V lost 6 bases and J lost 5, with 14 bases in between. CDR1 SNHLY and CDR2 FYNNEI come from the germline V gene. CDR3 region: CASSPRPANNSPLHF. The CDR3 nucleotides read TGTGCCAGCAGCCCTCGCCCGGCCAATAATTCACCCCTCCACTTT.

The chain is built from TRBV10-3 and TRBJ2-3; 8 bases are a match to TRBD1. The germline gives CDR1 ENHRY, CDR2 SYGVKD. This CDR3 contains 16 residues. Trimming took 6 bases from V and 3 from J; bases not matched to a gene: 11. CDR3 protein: CAISGGQGRHTDTQYF. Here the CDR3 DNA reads TGTGCCATCAGCGGTGGACAGGGTCGTCATACAGATACGCAGTATTTT.

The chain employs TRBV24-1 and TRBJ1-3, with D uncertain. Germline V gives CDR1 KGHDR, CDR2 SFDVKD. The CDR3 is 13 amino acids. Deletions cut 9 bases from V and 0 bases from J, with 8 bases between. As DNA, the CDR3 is TGTGCCACCTTATCGAGCTCTGGAAACACCATATATTTT. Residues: CATLSSSGNTIYF.

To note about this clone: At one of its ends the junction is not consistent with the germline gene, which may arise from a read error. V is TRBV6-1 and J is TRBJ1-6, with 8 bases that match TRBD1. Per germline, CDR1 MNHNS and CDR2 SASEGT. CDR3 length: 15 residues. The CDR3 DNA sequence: TGTGCCAGCAGGGAAGGACAGGGTTTCAATTCACCCCTCCACTTT. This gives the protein CASREGQGFNSPLHF.